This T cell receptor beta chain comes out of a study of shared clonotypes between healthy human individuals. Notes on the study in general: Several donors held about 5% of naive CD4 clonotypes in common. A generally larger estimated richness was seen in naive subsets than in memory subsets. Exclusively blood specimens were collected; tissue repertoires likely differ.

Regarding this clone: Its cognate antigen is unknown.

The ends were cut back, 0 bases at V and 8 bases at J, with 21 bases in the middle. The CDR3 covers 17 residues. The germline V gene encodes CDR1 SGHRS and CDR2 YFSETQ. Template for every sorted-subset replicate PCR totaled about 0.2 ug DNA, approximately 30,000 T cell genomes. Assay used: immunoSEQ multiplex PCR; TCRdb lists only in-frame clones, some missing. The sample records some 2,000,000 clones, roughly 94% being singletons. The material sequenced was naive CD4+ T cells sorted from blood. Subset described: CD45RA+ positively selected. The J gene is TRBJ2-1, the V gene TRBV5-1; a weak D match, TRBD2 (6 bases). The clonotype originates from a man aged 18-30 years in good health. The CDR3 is CASSLGGSGLGFDEQFF. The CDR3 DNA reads TGCGCCAGCAGCTTGGGTGGATCGGGACTCGGTTTCGATGAGCAGTTCTTC.